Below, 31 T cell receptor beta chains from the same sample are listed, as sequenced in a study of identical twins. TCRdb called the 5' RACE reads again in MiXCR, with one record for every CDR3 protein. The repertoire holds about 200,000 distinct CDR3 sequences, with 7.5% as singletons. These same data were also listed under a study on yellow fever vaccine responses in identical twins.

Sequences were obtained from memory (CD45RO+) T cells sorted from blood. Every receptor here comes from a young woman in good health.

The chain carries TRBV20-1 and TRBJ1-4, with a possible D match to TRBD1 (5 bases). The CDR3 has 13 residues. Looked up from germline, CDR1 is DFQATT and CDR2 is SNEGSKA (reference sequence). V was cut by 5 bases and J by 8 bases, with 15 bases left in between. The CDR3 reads CSAPGTQKEKLFF. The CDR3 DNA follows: TGCAGTGCTCCCGGGACCCAAAAAGAAAAACTGTTTTTT.

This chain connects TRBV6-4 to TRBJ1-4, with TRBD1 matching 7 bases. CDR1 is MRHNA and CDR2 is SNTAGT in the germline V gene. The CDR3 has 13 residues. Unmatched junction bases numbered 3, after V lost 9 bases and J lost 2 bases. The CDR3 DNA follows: TGTGCCAGGACGACAGGGACTAATGAAAAACTGTTTTTT. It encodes CARTTGTNEKLFF.

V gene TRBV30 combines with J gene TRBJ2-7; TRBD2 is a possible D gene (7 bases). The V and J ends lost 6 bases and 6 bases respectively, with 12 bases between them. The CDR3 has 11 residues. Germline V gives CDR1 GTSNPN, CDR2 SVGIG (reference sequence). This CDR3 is CACNRGGEQYF. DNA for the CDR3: TGTGCCTGTAATAGGGGGGGCGAGCAGTACTTC.

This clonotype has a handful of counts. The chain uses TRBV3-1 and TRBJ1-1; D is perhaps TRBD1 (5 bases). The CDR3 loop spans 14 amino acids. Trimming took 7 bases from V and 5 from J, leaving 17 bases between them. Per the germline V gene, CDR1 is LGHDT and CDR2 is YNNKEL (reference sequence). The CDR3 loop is CASTEGAGRTEAFF. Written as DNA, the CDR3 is TGTGCCAGCACCGAAGGGGCAGGGAGGACTGAAGCTTTCTTT.

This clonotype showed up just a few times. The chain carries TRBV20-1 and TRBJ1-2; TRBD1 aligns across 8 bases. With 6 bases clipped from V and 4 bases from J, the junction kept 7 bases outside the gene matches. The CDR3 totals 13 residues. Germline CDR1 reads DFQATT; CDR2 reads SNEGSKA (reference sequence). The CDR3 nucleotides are TGCAGTGCAGACGGACAGGGAATCTATGGCTACACCTTC. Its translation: CSADGQGIYGYTF.

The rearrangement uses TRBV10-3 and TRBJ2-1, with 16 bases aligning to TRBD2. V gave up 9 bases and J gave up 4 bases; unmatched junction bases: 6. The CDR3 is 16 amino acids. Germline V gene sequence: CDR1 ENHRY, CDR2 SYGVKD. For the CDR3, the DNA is TGTGCCATACGACCGGGACTAGCGGGAGGGTACAATGAGCAGTTCTTC. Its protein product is CAIRPGLAGGYNEQFF.

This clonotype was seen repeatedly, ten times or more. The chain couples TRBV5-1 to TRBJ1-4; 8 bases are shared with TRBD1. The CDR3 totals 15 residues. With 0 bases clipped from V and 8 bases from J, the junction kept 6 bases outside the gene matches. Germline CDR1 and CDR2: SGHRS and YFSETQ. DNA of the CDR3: TGCGCCAGCAGCTTGGACCAGGGGGCCGGGGAAAAACTGTTTTTT. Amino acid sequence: CASSLDQGAGEKLFF.

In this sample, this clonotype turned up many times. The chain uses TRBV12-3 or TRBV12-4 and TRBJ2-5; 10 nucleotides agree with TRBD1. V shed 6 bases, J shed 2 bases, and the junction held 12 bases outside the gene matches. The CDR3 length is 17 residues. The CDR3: CASSPGQGFMVQETQYF. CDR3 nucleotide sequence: TGTGCCAGCAGCCCGGGACAGGGGTTTATGGTACAAGAGACCCAGTACTTC.

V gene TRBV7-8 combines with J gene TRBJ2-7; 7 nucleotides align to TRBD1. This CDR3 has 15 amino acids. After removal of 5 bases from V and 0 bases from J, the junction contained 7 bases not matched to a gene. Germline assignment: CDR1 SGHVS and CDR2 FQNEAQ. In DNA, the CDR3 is TGTGCCAGCAGCCAGGGGGTGATTCTCTCCTACGAGCAGTACTTC. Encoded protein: CASSQGVILSYEQYF.

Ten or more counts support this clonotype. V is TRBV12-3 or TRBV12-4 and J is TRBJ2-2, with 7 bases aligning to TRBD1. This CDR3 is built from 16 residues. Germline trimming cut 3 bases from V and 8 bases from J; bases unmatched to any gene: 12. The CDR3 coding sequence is TGTGCCAGCAGTTTCCGGTCGGGACAGAGCCCAGGGGAGCTGTTTTTT. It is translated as CASSFRSGQSPGELFF.

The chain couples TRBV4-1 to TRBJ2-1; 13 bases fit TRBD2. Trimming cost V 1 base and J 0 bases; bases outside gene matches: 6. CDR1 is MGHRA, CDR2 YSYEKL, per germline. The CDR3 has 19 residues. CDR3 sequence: CASSQVGLAGASSYNEQFF. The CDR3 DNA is TGCGCCAGCAGCCAAGTAGGACTAGCGGGGGCTAGCTCCTACAATGAGCAGTTCTTC.

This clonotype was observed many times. The CDR3: CASSKRAVFGNEQFF. CDR3 nucleotides: TGTGCCAGCAGTAAACGAGCCGTCTTTGGCAATGAGCAGTTCTTC. The rearrangement uses TRBV6-2 or TRBV6-3 and TRBJ2-1; D not certain. The CDR3 runs to 15 residues. The V and J ends lost 5 bases and 6 bases respectively, with 17 bases between them. The germline gives CDR1 MNHEY, CDR2 SVGEGT.

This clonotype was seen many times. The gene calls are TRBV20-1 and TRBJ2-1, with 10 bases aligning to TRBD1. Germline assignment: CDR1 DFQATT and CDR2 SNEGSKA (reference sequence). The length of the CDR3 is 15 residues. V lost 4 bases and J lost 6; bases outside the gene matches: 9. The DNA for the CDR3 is TGCAGTGCTACTTTCCGGGACAGGGGACCCAATGAGCAGTTCTTC. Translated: CSATFRDRGPNEQFF.

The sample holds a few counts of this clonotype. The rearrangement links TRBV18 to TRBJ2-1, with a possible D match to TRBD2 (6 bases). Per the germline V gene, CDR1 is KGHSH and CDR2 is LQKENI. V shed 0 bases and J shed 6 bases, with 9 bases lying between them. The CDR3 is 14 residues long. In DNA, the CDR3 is TGTGCCAGCTCACCACCCGGGAGTTTCAATGAGCAGTTCTTC. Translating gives CASSPPGSFNEQFF. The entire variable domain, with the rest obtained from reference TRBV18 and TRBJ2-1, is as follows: NAGVMQNPRHLVRRRGQEARLRCSPMKGHSHVYWYRQLPEEGLKFMVYLQKENIIDESGMPKERFSAEFPKEGPSILRIQQVVRGDSAAYFCASSPPGSFNEQFFGPGTRLTVL.

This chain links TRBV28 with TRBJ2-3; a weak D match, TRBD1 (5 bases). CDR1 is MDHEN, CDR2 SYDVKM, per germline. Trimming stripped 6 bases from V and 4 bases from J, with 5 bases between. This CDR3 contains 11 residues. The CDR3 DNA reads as TGTGCCAGCAGAGGGGCAGATACGCAGTATTTT. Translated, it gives CASRGADTQYF.

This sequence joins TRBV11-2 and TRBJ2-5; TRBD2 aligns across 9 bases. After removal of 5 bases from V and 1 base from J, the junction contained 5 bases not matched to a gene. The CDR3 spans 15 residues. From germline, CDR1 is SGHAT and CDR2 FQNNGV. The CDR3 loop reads CASSGSGGTQETQYF. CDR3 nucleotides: TGTGCCAGCAGCGGTAGCGGGGGCACCCAAGAGACCCAGTACTTC.

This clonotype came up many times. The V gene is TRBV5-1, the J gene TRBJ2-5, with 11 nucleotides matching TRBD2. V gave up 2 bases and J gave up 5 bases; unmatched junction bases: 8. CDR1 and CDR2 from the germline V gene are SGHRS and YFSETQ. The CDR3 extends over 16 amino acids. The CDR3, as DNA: TGCGCCAGCAGCTTTGTTAGCGGGAGGGCCTCCGAGACCCAGTACTTC. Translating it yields CASSFVSGRASETQYF. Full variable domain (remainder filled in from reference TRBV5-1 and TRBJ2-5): KAGVTQTPRYLIKTRGQQVTLSCSPISGHRSVSWYQQTPGQGLQFLFEYFSETQRNKGNFPGRFSGRQFSNSRSEMNVSTLELGDSALYLCASSFVSGRASETQYFGPGTRLLVL.

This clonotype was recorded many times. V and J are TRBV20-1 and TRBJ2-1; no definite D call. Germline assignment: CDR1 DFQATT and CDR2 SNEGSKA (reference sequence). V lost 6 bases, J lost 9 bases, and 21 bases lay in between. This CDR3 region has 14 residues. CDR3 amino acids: CSAPKSYPTGEQFF. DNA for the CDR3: TGCAGTGCCCCAAAAAGCTACCCTACGGGTGAGCAGTTCTTC.

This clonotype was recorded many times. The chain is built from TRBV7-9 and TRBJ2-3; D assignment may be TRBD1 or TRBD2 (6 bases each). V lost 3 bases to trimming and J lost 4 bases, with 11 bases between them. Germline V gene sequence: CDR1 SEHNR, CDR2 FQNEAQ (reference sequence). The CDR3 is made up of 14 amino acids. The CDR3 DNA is TGTGCCAGCAGCTTCCCGGGGGCGGCAGATACGCAGTATTTT. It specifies CASSFPGAADTQYF.

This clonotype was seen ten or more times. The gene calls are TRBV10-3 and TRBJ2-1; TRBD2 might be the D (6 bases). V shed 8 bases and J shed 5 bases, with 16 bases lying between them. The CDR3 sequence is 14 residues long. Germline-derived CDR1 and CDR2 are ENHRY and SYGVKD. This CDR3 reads CAIAGLQFHNEQFF. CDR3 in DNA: TGTGCCATCGCGGGGTTACAGTTCCACAATGAGCAGTTCTTC.

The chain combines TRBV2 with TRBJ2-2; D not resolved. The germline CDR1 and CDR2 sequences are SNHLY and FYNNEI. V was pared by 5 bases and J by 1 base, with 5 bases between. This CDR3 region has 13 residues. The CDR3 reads CASSNKNTGELFF. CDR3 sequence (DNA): TGTGCCAGCAGTAACAAGAACACCGGGGAGCTGTTTTTT.

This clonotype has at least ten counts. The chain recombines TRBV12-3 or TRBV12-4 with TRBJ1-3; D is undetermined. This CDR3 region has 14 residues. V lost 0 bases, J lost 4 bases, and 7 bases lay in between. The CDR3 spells CASSLARRGNTIYF. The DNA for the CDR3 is TGTGCCAGCAGTTTAGCCCGGCGGGGAAACACCATATATTTT.

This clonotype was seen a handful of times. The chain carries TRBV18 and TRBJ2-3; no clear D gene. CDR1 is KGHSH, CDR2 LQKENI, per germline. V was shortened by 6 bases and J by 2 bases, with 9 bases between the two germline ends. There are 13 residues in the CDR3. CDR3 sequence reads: CASSLRPTDTQYF. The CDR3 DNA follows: TGTGCCAGCTCGCTGCGTCCCACAGATACGCAGTATTTT.

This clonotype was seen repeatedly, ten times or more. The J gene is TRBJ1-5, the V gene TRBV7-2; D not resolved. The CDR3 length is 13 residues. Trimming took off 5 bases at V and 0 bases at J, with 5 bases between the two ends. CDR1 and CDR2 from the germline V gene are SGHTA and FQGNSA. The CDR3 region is CASSVASNQPQHF. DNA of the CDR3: TGTGCCAGCAGCGTCGCTAGCAATCAGCCCCAGCATTTT.

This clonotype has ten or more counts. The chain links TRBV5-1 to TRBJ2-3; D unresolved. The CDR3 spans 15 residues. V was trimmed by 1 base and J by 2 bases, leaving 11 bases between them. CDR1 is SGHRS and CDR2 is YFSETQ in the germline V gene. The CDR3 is CASSLNRKITDTQYF. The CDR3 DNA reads TGCGCCAGCAGCTTGAACCGTAAGATCACAGATACGCAGTATTTT.

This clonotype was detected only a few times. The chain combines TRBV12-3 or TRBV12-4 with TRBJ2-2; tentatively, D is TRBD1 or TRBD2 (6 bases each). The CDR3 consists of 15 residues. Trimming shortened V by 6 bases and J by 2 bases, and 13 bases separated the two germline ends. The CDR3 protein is CASRGAGRNTGELFF. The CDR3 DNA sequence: TGTGCCAGCAGGGGGGCGGGACGCAACACCGGGGAGCTGTTTTTT.

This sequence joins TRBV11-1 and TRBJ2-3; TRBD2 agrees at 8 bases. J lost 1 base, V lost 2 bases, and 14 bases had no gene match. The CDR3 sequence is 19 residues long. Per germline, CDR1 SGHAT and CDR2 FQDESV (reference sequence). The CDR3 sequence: CASSLFLGPSGRGTDTQYF. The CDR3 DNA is TGTGCCAGCAGCTTATTTTTGGGGCCGAGCGGGAGAGGCACAGATACGCAGTATTTT.

The CDR3 loop is CASSSMTRRGELFF. The CDR3 DNA reads TGTGCCAGCAGCTCCATGACCCGCCGCGGGGAGCTGTTTTTT. V usage is TRBV11-2 and J usage is TRBJ2-2; D gene ambiguous. The V gene's germline CDR1 is SGHAT and CDR2 FQNNGV. V was cut by 4 bases and J by 7 bases, with 13 bases left in between. The CDR3 contains 14 residues.

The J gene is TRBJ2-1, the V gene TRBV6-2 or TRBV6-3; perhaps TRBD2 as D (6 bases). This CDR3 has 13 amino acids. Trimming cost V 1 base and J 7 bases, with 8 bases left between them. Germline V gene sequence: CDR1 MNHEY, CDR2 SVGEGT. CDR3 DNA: TGTGCCAGCAGTTACTGGAGGGGTAATGAGCAGTTCTTC. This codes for CASSYWRGNEQFF.

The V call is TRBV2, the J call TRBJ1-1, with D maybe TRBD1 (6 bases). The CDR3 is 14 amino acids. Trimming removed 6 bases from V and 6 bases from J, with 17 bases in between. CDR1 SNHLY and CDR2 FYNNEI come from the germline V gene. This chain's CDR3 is CASSVYRERAEAFF. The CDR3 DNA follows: TGTGCCAGCAGCGTTTACAGGGAGAGGGCTGAAGCTTTCTTT.

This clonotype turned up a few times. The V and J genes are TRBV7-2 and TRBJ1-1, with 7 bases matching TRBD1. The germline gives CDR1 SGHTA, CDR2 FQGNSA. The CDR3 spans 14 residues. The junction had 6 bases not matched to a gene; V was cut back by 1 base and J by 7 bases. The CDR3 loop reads CASSLDPGQYEAFF. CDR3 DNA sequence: TGTGCCAGCAGCTTAGATCCGGGACAGTATGAAGCTTTCTTT.